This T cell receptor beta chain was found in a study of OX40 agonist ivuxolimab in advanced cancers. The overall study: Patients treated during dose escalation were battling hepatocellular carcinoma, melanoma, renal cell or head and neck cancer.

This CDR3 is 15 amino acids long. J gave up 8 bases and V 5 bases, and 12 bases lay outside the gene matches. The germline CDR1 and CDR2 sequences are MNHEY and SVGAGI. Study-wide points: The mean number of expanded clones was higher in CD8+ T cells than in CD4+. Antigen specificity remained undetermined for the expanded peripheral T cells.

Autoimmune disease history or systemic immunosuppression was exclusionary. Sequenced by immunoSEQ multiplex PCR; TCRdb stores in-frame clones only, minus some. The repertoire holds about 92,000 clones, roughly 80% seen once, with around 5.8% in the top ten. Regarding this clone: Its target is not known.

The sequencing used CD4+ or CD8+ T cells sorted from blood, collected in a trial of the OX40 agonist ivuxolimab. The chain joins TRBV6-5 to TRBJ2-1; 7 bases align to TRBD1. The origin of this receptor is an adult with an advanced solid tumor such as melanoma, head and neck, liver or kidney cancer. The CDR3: CASSPLDRTGYEQFF. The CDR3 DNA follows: TGTGCCAGCAGTCCTCTGGACAGGACGGGTTATGAGCAGTTCTTC.